This note documents a single T cell receptor (beta chain) sequence. Its antigen is still unknown. Method: immunoSEQ multiplex PCR; TCRdb's copy keeps in-frame clones and lacks some. The sample has approximately 13,000 clones; 85% to 95% are singletons. Germline trimming cut 0 bases from V and 12 bases from J; bases unmatched to any gene: 5. Germline CDR1 SGHKS, CDR2 YYEKEE (reference sequence). CDR3 length equals 13 residues. This specimen comes from a study of monozygotic twins with cystic fibrosis. Across the study: With about 15 PCR cycles, barcoded libraries came from about 3 micrograms of fragmented DNA. Notes on the study in general: Monozygotic CF twin pairs shared significantly more nucleotide-identical clonotypes than unrelated CF individuals did.

The chain recombines TRBV5-5 with TRBJ2-1, with 8 bases matching TRBD1. The TCR sequence derives from a girl under 10 years old with cystic fibrosis. Sequencing input: blood. CDR3 region: CASSLDQGTGQFF. The CDR3 nucleotides are TGTGCCAGCAGCTTGGACCAGGGGACAGGGCAGTTCTTC.